Listed below are T cell receptor beta chains from one sample, sequenced in a study of CD4 T cells in relation to SARS-CoV-2 and coronaviruses. Repertoires were generated with immunoSEQ multiplex PCR, while TCRdb's copy carries only in-frame clones and drops some. The repertoire holds approximately 50,000 clones, under 95% seen once, with about 0.4% in the top ten. Sequencing was done on a sample of naive CD4+ T cells from PBMCs. The origin of the receptors is an adult with COVID-19. Each CDR3 is given with its conserved first and last residue. Fields, in order: CDR3 length, J gene, D gene, clone size, V gene, CDR3 DNA, CDR3 protein. A D gene is named only where the DNA matches it firmly. Part of the rows lack a size; the others show once, few, many or a class for expanded clones.

cdr3_length: 15; j_call: TRBJ2-3; d_call: NA; clone_size: once; v_call: TRBV5-1; cdr3_nt: TGCGCCAGCAGTCTCCGTGAGCCTAGCACAGATACGCAGTATTTT; cdr3_aa: CASSLREPSTDTQYF
cdr3_length: 14; j_call: TRBJ2-1; d_call: NA; clone_size: NA; v_call: TRBV10-3; cdr3_nt: TGTGCCATCAGTGAGGCGGCTAGTTACAATGAGCAGTTCTTC; cdr3_aa: CAISEAASYNEQFF
cdr3_length: 18; j_call: TRBJ2-1; d_call: NA; clone_size: NA; v_call: TRBV4-1; cdr3_nt: TGCGCCAGCAGCCAGGAGATTTCCGGGACGGGAGTTTACAATGAGCAGTTCTTC; cdr3_aa: CASSQEISGTGVYNEQFF
cdr3_length: 16; j_call: TRBJ1-1; d_call: NA; clone_size: NA; v_call: TRBV18; cdr3_nt: TGTGCCAGCTCACCCGCGGGCCCAACGTGGAACACTGAAGCTTTCTTT; cdr3_aa: CASSPAGPTWNTEAFF
cdr3_length: 12; j_call: TRBJ1-5; d_call: NA; clone_size: NA; v_call: TRBV6-5; cdr3_nt: TGTGCCAGCAGTAGCCCGAGTCAGCCCCAGCATTTT; cdr3_aa: CASSSPSQPQHF
cdr3_length: 13; j_call: TRBJ2-1; d_call: TRBD1; clone_size: NA; v_call: TRBV3-1/TRBV3-2; cdr3_nt: TGTGCCAGCAGCCTCAGGGGGTCGAATGAGCAGTTCTTC; cdr3_aa: CASSLRGSNEQFF
cdr3_length: 13; j_call: TRBJ1-2; d_call: NA; clone_size: NA; v_call: TRBV28; cdr3_nt: TGTGCCAGCAGTTTGCCCGGGTGGTTTGGCTACACCTTC; cdr3_aa: CASSLPGWFGYTF
cdr3_length: 17; j_call: TRBJ1-6; d_call: NA; clone_size: few; v_call: TRBV4-2; cdr3_nt: TGTGCCAGCAGCCAAGAAGCAGGCCAGATCTATAATTCACCCCTCCACTTT; cdr3_aa: CASSQEAGQIYNSPLHF
cdr3_length: 17; j_call: TRBJ2-6; d_call: NA; clone_size: NA; v_call: TRBV18; cdr3_nt: TGTGCCAGCTCACCACTCCAGGGGCCCTCTGGGGCCAACGTCCTGACTTTC; cdr3_aa: CASSPLQGPSGANVLTF
cdr3_length: 16; j_call: TRBJ2-7; d_call: TRBD2; clone_size: NA; v_call: TRBV10-1; cdr3_nt: TGCGCCAGCACCAAAACTAGCGTGGGAAGCTCCTACGAGCAGTACTTC; cdr3_aa: CASTKTSVGSSYEQYF
cdr3_length: 16; j_call: TRBJ2-5; d_call: NA; clone_size: NA; v_call: TRBV5-4; cdr3_nt: TGTGCCAGCAGCTTGGCCAGGGTTTCGCTAGGGGAGACCCAGTACTTC; cdr3_aa: CASSLARVSLGETQYF
cdr3_length: 13; j_call: TRBJ1-5; d_call: TRBD1; clone_size: NA; v_call: TRBV12-3/TRBV12-4; cdr3_nt: TGTGCCAGCAGACCACAGGGGAGGCAGCCCCAGCATTTT; cdr3_aa: CASRPQGRQPQHF
cdr3_length: 14; j_call: TRBJ2-5; d_call: NA; clone_size: NA; v_call: TRBV9; cdr3_nt: TGTGCCAGCAGCGTTACAGGGAGGGGGGAGACCCAGTACTTC; cdr3_aa: CASSVTGRGETQYF
cdr3_length: 17; j_call: TRBJ2-1; d_call: TRBD2; clone_size: NA; v_call: TRBV4-3; cdr3_nt: TGCGCCAGCAGCCTCGGGACTAGCGGGATCATCGGGGGTGAGCAGTTCTTC; cdr3_aa: CASSLGTSGIIGGEQFF
cdr3_length: 15; j_call: TRBJ2-7; d_call: TRBD1; clone_size: NA; v_call: TRBV5-4; cdr3_nt: TGTGCCAGCAGTTTCTTGGACAGGGGATCGGACGAGCAGTACTTC; cdr3_aa: CASSFLDRGSDEQYF
cdr3_length: 11; j_call: TRBJ2-7; d_call: NA; clone_size: NA; v_call: TRBV7-2; cdr3_nt: TGTGCCAGCAGCTTCTCCTACGAGCAGTACTTC; cdr3_aa: CASSFSYEQYF
cdr3_length: 14; j_call: TRBJ2-7; d_call: TRBD2; clone_size: NA; v_call: TRBV6-6; cdr3_nt: TGTGCCAGCAGTTATGTGCGGGAGGTTGGCGGGCAGTACTTC; cdr3_aa: CASSYVREVGGQYF
cdr3_length: 17; j_call: TRBJ2-6; d_call: NA; clone_size: NA; v_call: TRBV4-1; cdr3_nt: TGCGCCAGCAGCCACGGGCGGAGCCGCTCTGGGGCCAACGTCCTGACTTTC; cdr3_aa: CASSHGRSRSGANVLTF
cdr3_length: 16; j_call: TRBJ2-3; d_call: NA; clone_size: NA; v_call: TRBV5-1; cdr3_nt: TGCGCCAGCAGCTTGGGAACGGCTACTAGCACAGATACGCAGTATTTT; cdr3_aa: CASSLGTATSTDTQYF
cdr3_length: 14; j_call: TRBJ1-2; d_call: NA; clone_size: NA; v_call: TRBV5-1; cdr3_nt: TGCGCCAGCAGCTTGTTGGACAGCCGCTATGGCTACACCTTC; cdr3_aa: CASSLLDSRYGYTF
cdr3_length: 14; j_call: TRBJ2-7; d_call: NA; clone_size: NA; v_call: TRBV28; cdr3_nt: TGTGCCAGCAGGAGACAGGCGCTCTCCTACGAGCAGTACTTC; cdr3_aa: CASRRQALSYEQYF
cdr3_length: 13; j_call: TRBJ2-7; d_call: NA; clone_size: NA; v_call: TRBV28; cdr3_nt: TGTGCCAGCAGTTTGTCTAGCCAATACGAGCAGTACTTC; cdr3_aa: CASSLSSQYEQYF
cdr3_length: 14; j_call: TRBJ2-5; d_call: TRBD1; clone_size: NA; v_call: TRBV15; cdr3_nt: TGTGCCACCAGCAGAGATCGACAGGGGGGGACCCAGTACTTC; cdr3_aa: CATSRDRQGGTQYF
cdr3_length: 13; j_call: TRBJ2-5; d_call: NA; clone_size: NA; v_call: TRBV3-1/TRBV3-2; cdr3_nt: TGTGCCAGCAAAGACAGATCTCAAGAGACCCAGTACTTC; cdr3_aa: CASKDRSQETQYF
cdr3_length: 15; j_call: TRBJ2-5; d_call: NA; clone_size: NA; v_call: TRBV15; cdr3_nt: TGTGCCACCAGCAGAGGGGCCCGGACACAAGAGACCCAGTACTTC; cdr3_aa: CATSRGARTQETQYF
cdr3_length: 17; j_call: TRBJ2-1; d_call: TRBD2; clone_size: NA; v_call: TRBV18; cdr3_nt: TGTGCCAGCTCACCCTCGGGCGGAGCGGGAGCCGGTAGTGAGCAGTTCTTC; cdr3_aa: CASSPSGGAGAGSEQFF
cdr3_length: 11; j_call: TRBJ2-1; d_call: NA; clone_size: NA; v_call: TRBV20-1; cdr3_nt: TGCAGTGCCGAACAATACAATGAGCAGTTCTTC; cdr3_aa: CSAEQYNEQFF
cdr3_length: 14; j_call: TRBJ2-7; d_call: TRBD2; clone_size: NA; v_call: TRBV28; cdr3_nt: TGTGCCAGCAGAAATCTTAGCGGGTTCTACGAGCAGTACTTC; cdr3_aa: CASRNLSGFYEQYF
cdr3_length: 14; j_call: TRBJ1-5; d_call: NA; clone_size: NA; v_call: TRBV19; cdr3_nt: TGTGCCAGTACCCCGACAGGATGGAATCAGCCCCAGCATTTT; cdr3_aa: CASTPTGWNQPQHF
cdr3_length: 18; j_call: TRBJ2-6; d_call: TRBD2; clone_size: NA; v_call: TRBV2; cdr3_nt: TGTGCCAGCAGTCTAGAGGGCTGGGGGGGAGGTGGGGCCAACGTCCTGACTTTC; cdr3_aa: CASSLEGWGGGGANVLTF
cdr3_length: 15; j_call: TRBJ2-3; d_call: NA; clone_size: NA; v_call: TRBV5-1; cdr3_nt: TGCGCCAGCAGCATAGATACTGGGACTGTCGATACGCAGTATTTT; cdr3_aa: CASSIDTGTVDTQYF
cdr3_length: 17; j_call: TRBJ2-7; d_call: TRBD1; clone_size: NA; v_call: TRBV4-2; cdr3_nt: TGTGCCAGCAGCCAAGCGACAGGGGCCCCGGGGCTCTACGAGCAGTACTTC; cdr3_aa: CASSQATGAPGLYEQYF
cdr3_length: 14; j_call: TRBJ1-5; d_call: NA; clone_size: once; v_call: TRBV7-2; cdr3_nt: TGTGCCAGCAGCTTAGTTAATATGTTAGGCGTCCAGCATTTT; cdr3_aa: CASSLVNMLGVQHF
cdr3_length: 15; j_call: TRBJ2-7; d_call: TRBD1; clone_size: NA; v_call: TRBV10-3; cdr3_nt: TGTGCCATCAGTGAGGACAGGGGGATTTCCTACGAGCAGTACTTC; cdr3_aa: CAISEDRGISYEQYF
cdr3_length: 14; j_call: TRBJ2-7; d_call: TRBD1; clone_size: NA; v_call: TRBV5-4; cdr3_nt: TGTGCCAGCAGCGGGACAGGGCTAGGCTACGAGCAGTACTTC; cdr3_aa: CASSGTGLGYEQYF
cdr3_length: 15; j_call: TRBJ1-1; d_call: NA; clone_size: once; v_call: TRBV5-1; cdr3_nt: TGCGCCAGCAGCTTGGGTCAGGGAAGGAACACTGAAGCTTTCTTT; cdr3_aa: CASSLGQGRNTEAFF
cdr3_length: 13; j_call: TRBJ1-6; d_call: NA; clone_size: NA; v_call: TRBV6-5; cdr3_nt: TGTGCCAGCACCAGGCATCGACGTTCACCCCTCCACTTT; cdr3_aa: CASTRHRRSPLHF
cdr3_length: 13; j_call: TRBJ2-1; d_call: NA; clone_size: once; v_call: TRBV18; cdr3_nt: TGTGCCAGCTCACCAGGCGTCGGGGGTGAGCAGTTCTTC; cdr3_aa: CASSPGVGGEQFF
cdr3_length: 13; j_call: TRBJ1-5; d_call: NA; clone_size: NA; v_call: TRBV19; cdr3_nt: TGTGCCAGTAGTAACTCAGGGAATCAGCCCCAGCATTTT; cdr3_aa: CASSNSGNQPQHF
cdr3_length: 12; j_call: TRBJ2-3; d_call: NA; clone_size: NA; v_call: TRBV2; cdr3_nt: TGTGCCAGCAGTGAACTTTCAGATACGCAGTATTTT; cdr3_aa: CASSELSDTQYF
cdr3_length: 18; j_call: TRBJ2-1; d_call: NA; clone_size: NA; v_call: TRBV21-1; cdr3_nt: TGTGCCAGCAGCGCCCCTACTAGCGGGAGATATAAAAACAATGAGCAGTTCTTC; cdr3_aa: CASSAPTSGRYKNNEQFF
cdr3_length: 13; j_call: TRBJ2-3; d_call: NA; clone_size: NA; v_call: TRBV28; cdr3_nt: TGTGCCAGCAGGCCCACAGGGCTTGATACGCAGTATTTT; cdr3_aa: CASRPTGLDTQYF
cdr3_length: 16; j_call: TRBJ2-7; d_call: NA; clone_size: NA; v_call: TRBV6-6; cdr3_nt: TGTGCCAGCAGCATCGGGACGGTGAGAATTGATTACGAGCAGTACTTC; cdr3_aa: CASSIGTVRIDYEQYF
cdr3_length: 15; j_call: TRBJ2-5; d_call: NA; clone_size: NA; v_call: TRBV27; cdr3_nt: TGTGCCAGCAGTTTATCGATAAGGGTGGGAGAGACCCAGTACTTC; cdr3_aa: CASSLSIRVGETQYF
cdr3_length: 14; j_call: TRBJ1-1; d_call: NA; clone_size: NA; v_call: TRBV20-1; cdr3_nt: TGCAGTGCTAGTAGGGGACCTATGAACACTGAAGCTTTCTTT; cdr3_aa: CSASRGPMNTEAFF
cdr3_length: 14; j_call: TRBJ1-4; d_call: NA; clone_size: NA; v_call: TRBV28; cdr3_nt: TGTGCCAGCAGTTTGTCCGCTGGAGGTGAAAAACTGTTTTTT; cdr3_aa: CASSLSAGGEKLFF
cdr3_length: 19; j_call: TRBJ2-3; d_call: TRBD1; clone_size: NA; v_call: TRBV10-3; cdr3_nt: TGTGCCATCAGTGAGTCGAAAGGGGGCGGAGGAGCCTCGGGAGATACGCAGTATTTT; cdr3_aa: CAISESKGGGGASGDTQYF
cdr3_length: 11; j_call: TRBJ2-7; d_call: NA; clone_size: NA; v_call: TRBV12-3/TRBV12-4; cdr3_nt: TGTGCCAGCAGTTTGGGTTACGAGCAGTACTTC; cdr3_aa: CASSLGYEQYF
cdr3_length: 15; j_call: TRBJ2-7; d_call: TRBD2; clone_size: NA; v_call: TRBV6-1; cdr3_nt: TGTGCCAGCAGTGAAGTTTTTCGCGGGAGTTACGAGCAGTACTTC; cdr3_aa: CASSEVFRGSYEQYF
cdr3_length: 13; j_call: TRBJ2-5; d_call: TRBD2; clone_size: NA; v_call: TRBV12-3/TRBV12-4; cdr3_nt: TGTGCCAGCAGGGTAGCGGGAGGGGAGACCCAGTACTTC; cdr3_aa: CASRVAGGETQYF
cdr3_length: 11; j_call: TRBJ1-2; d_call: NA; clone_size: once; v_call: TRBV24-1; cdr3_nt: TGTGCCACCAGTGCCGGTTATGGCTACACCTTC; cdr3_aa: CATSAGYGYTF
cdr3_length: 16; j_call: TRBJ2-5; d_call: TRBD2; clone_size: NA; v_call: TRBV5-1; cdr3_nt: TGCGCCAGCAGCTCCGGGACTAGCGGGAGTCTCGAGACCCAGTACTTC; cdr3_aa: CASSSGTSGSLETQYF
cdr3_length: 14; j_call: TRBJ2-3; d_call: TRBD2; clone_size: NA; v_call: TRBV2; cdr3_nt: TGTGCCAGCACGCTAGCGGGAGCTTCGGATACGCAGTATTTT; cdr3_aa: CASTLAGASDTQYF